Shown below are 19 T cell receptor beta chains from a single sample sequenced in a study of cytotoxic CD8 clonotypes in ibrutinib-treated CLL. Libraries were prepared by immunoSEQ multiplex PCR; TCRdb keeps only in-frame clonotypes and omits some of them. The sample carries some 200,000 clones, over 60% recorded once. Sequencing was performed on PBMCs, taken after 24 months of ibrutinib treatment. Receptors were obtained from a human donor with chronic lymphocytic leukemia.

In this sample, this clone turned up a few times. This chain's CDR3 is CASSQAQSNQPQHF. CDR3 bases: TGTGCCAGCAGCCAAGCACAGAGTAATCAGCCCCAGCATTTT. This chain links TRBV4-2 with TRBJ1-5, with D hard to call. Germline CDR1 and CDR2: LGHNA and YNFKEQ. The CDR3 is 14 amino acids. V was shortened by 1 base and J by 4 bases, with 8 bases between the two germline ends.

The chain joins TRBV6-5 to TRBJ1-2; 7 positions agree with TRBD1. Germline V gene lookup returns CDR1 MNHEY and CDR2 SVGAGI. V was clipped by 2 bases and J by 2 bases; unmatched bases: 5. The CDR3 extends over 15 amino acids. The CDR3 sequence: CASSYGGGANYGYTF. The CDR3 DNA follows: TGTGCCAGCAGTTACGGAGGGGGCGCCAACTATGGCTACACCTTC.

The V and J genes are TRBV28 and TRBJ2-5; 12 positions agree with TRBD2. This CDR3 has 15 amino acids. V was pared by 4 bases and J by 5 bases, with 5 bases of the junction left unmatched. In germline, CDR1 is MDHEN, CDR2 SYDVKM. The CDR3 nucleotides are TGTGCCAGCAGTTCCCCTAGCGGGAGGGTGGAGACCCAGTACTTC. Protein: CASSSPSGRVETQYF.

This clone showed up many times. The chain has TRBV11-1 and TRBJ2-3; D is perhaps TRBD2 (5 bases). The germline CDR1 and CDR2 sequences are SGHAT and FQDESV (reference sequence). CDR3 length equals 16 residues. The ends were cut back, 5 bases at V and 2 bases at J, with 17 bases in the middle. The CDR3 DNA reads TGTGCCAGCAGCCCTTCCACAACGGGGATCACAGATACGCAGTATTTT. Translating it yields CASSPSTTGITDTQYF.

This chain joins TRBV5-1 and TRBJ2-7; D is undetermined. The V gene's germline CDR1 is SGHRS and CDR2 YFSETQ. Trimming stripped 4 bases from V and 3 bases from J, with 5 bases between. The CDR3 spans 11 residues. The CDR3 here is CASSDDYEQYF. In DNA, the CDR3 is TGCGCCAGCAGCGACGACTACGAGCAGTACTTC.

This chain links TRBV15 with TRBJ1-2; D is unresolved. Germline values: CDR1 LNHNV, CDR2 YYDKDF (reference sequence). This CDR3 has 12 residues. The ends were cut back, 3 bases at V and 1 base at J, with 3 bases in the middle. This CDR3 is CATSRINYGYTF. CDR3 nucleotides: TGTGCCACCAGCAGGATTAACTATGGCTACACCTTC.

The V gene is TRBV11-2, the J gene TRBJ2-3, with D unclear. The V and J ends lost 1 base and 8 bases respectively, with 4 bases between them. Germline CDR1 reads SGHAT; CDR2 reads FQNNGV. The CDR3 runs to 11 residues. CDR3 sequence reads: CASSLALTQYF. In DNA, the CDR3 is TGTGCCAGCAGCTTAGCGCTTACGCAGTATTTT.

The chain links TRBV6-6 to TRBJ2-5, with a possible D match to TRBD2 (6 bases). CDR1 and CDR2 (germline): MNHNY, SVGAGI (reference sequence). The CDR3 loop spans 16 amino acids. V shed 0 bases and J shed 3 bases, with 14 bases lying between them. In DNA form, the CDR3 reads TGTGCCAGCAGTTACTCGGCGGGGCAACTAGAAGAGACCCAGTACTTC. This gives the protein CASSYSAGQLEETQYF.

The genes are TRBV4-1 and TRBJ2-3; D assignment may be TRBD1 or TRBD2 (6 bases each). CDR1 and CDR2 from the germline V gene are MGHRA and YSYEKL. The CDR3 loop spans 16 amino acids. The V end lost 0 bases, the J end lost 0 bases, and 10 bases lay between the germline ends. The CDR3 sequence is CASSQEGGPSTDTQYF. The CDR3 bases are TGCGCCAGCAGCCAAGAGGGGGGCCCTAGCACAGATACGCAGTATTTT.

The chain employs TRBV7-3 and TRBJ2-7, with a weak D call TRBD2 (6 bases). The V end was cut by 4 bases, the J end by 2 bases, with 12 bases between. There are 14 residues in the CDR3. The V gene's germline CDR1 is SGHTA and CDR2 FQGTGA. The CDR3 sequence: CASSSGSSAYEQYF. The CDR3 bases are TGTGCCAGCAGCTCCGGGAGTTCGGCCTACGAGCAGTACTTC.

The rearrangement links TRBV29-1 to TRBJ1-4, with D maybe TRBD1 (6 bases). There are 13 residues in the CDR3. Germline V gives CDR1 SQVTM, CDR2 ANQGSEA. The germline V and J ends were trimmed by 0 bases and 8 bases, with 10 bases remaining between them. The CDR3 DNA is TGCAGCGTTGAAGATGGGGGGCAAGAAAAACTGTTTTTT. The encoded protein is CSVEDGGQEKLFF. The complete variable domain, with remaining parts taken from reference TRBV29-1 and TRBJ1-4, reads SAVISQKPSRDICQRGTSLTIQCQVDSQVTMMFWYRQQPGQSLTLIATANQGSEATYESGFVIDKFPISRPNLTFSTLTVSNMSPEDSSIYLCSVEDGGQEKLFFGSGTQLSVL.

CDR3 loop: CASSGTTWARLTQYF. CDR3 nucleotides: TGTGCCAGTAGCGGGACTACGTGGGCGAGGTTGACCCAGTACTTC. The chain joins TRBV19 to TRBJ2-5; TRBD2 agrees at 7 bases. Germline V gene lookup returns CDR1 LNHDA and CDR2 SQIVND (reference sequence). V gave up 6 bases and J gave up 7 bases; unmatched junction bases: 14. The CDR3 is 15 amino acids.

The J gene is TRBJ1-5, the V gene TRBV7-3; D gene uncertain. Per germline, CDR1 SGHTA and CDR2 FQGTGA. The CDR3 loop spans 13 amino acids. V was clipped by 0 bases and J by 7 bases, with 7 bases between them. DNA of the CDR3: TGTGCCAGCAGCTTAACGTCAGCCCAGCCCCAGCATTTT. This translates into CASSLTSAQPQHF.

The chain links TRBV9 to TRBJ2-2; D is perhaps TRBD2 (6 bases). Germline CDR1 is SGDLS and CDR2 is YYNGEE. V was trimmed by 3 bases and J by 3 bases, leaving 12 bases between them. The CDR3 runs to 15 residues. Written as DNA, the CDR3 is TGTGCCAGCAGCGGGAGGGAATTAGACACCGGGGAGCTGTTTTTT. It translates to CASSGRELDTGELFF.

The genes are TRBV5-4 and TRBJ2-5; tentatively, D is TRBD1 (5 bases). CDR3 size: 14 residues. Trimming shortened V by 4 bases and J by 0 bases, and 10 bases separated the two germline ends. CDR1 and CDR2 (germline): SGHNT, YYREEE (reference sequence). In DNA form, the CDR3 reads TGTGCCAGCAGCACCCTGACAGACCAAGAGACCCAGTACTTC. Its translation: CASSTLTDQETQYF.

This clone was detected only a few times. This sequence joins TRBV7-9 and TRBJ1-5; a possible D gene is TRBD1 (5 bases). This CDR3 has 13 amino acids. Trimming removed 3 bases from V and 7 bases from J, with 10 bases in between. The germline gives CDR1 SEHNR, CDR2 FQNEAQ (reference sequence). DNA of the CDR3: TGTGCCAGCAGCTTTAAAGGGGAACAGCCCCAGCATTTT. Translated, it gives CASSFKGEQPQHF.

The chain joins TRBV5-1 to TRBJ2-1; 9 nucleotides line up with TRBD2. Germline assignment: CDR1 SGHRS and CDR2 YFSETQ. The CDR3 length is 15 residues. Trimming cost V 4 bases and J 4 bases; bases outside gene matches: 6. The CDR3 is CASSIGTSQYNEQFF. CDR3 DNA sequence: TGCGCCAGCAGCATTGGGACTAGCCAATACAATGAGCAGTTCTTC.

This chain links TRBV11-1 with TRBJ2-3; D gene unclear. The CDR3 totals 15 residues. Looked up from germline, CDR1 is SGHAT and CDR2 is FQDESV (reference sequence). Between the trimmed V and J ends, which lost 1 base and 4 bases, there was a span of 12 bases. As DNA, the CDR3 is TGTGCCAGCAGCTTAGATTACACCGCGGCAGATACGCAGTATTTT. It encodes CASSLDYTAADTQYF.

This clone was counted a few times. The chain is built from TRBV5-4 and TRBJ2-1, with TRBD2 matching over 9 bases. CDR1 is SGHNT, CDR2 YYREEE, per germline (reference sequence). The CDR3 is 15 amino acids. With V trimmed by 0 bases and J by 6 bases, 4 bases remained unmatched. DNA of the CDR3: TGTGCCAGCAGCTTGGAGGGACTAGCAGCCAATGAGCAGTTCTTC. Its translation: CASSLEGLAANEQFF.